The 26 T cell receptor beta chains below come from one sample, sequenced in a study of T cells after yellow fever vaccination. TCRdb passed the 5' RACE reads through MiXCR, listing each CDR3 protein once. The sample shows about 320,000 distinct CDR3 sequences, around 10% of them seen only once. Material: CD4+ T cells sorted from PBMCs, obtained 45 days after the yellow fever booster vaccination. The receptors were gathered from a young man who received the YFV17D yellow fever vaccine.

A few counts support this clonotype. This rearrangement joins TRBV11-2 to TRBJ1-1; 10 bases are a match to TRBD1. V lost 4 bases, J lost 4 bases, and 12 bases stayed unmatched. In germline, CDR1 is SGHAT, CDR2 FQNNGV. The CDR3 sequence is 17 residues long. CDR3 bases: TGTGCCAGCAGCTCCTGGACAGGGGGTGGATTGGGCACTGAAGCTTTCTTT. This codes for CASSSWTGGGLGTEAFF.

This clonotype was recorded a few times. The V call is TRBV18, the J call TRBJ2-1, with 9 bases lining up with TRBD1. This CDR3 spans 14 amino acids. Germline V gene data show CDR1 as KGHSH and CDR2 as LQKENI. V lost 1 base to trimming and J lost 6 bases; unmatched junction nucleotides: 1. The CDR3 region is CASSPQDRGNEQFF. CDR3 DNA: TGTGCCAGCTCACCACAGGACAGGGGCAATGAGCAGTTCTTC.

This clonotype was seen more than once but under ten times. V gene TRBV4-1 combines with J gene TRBJ1-5; weak D call: TRBD1 (6 bases). Germline-derived CDR1 and CDR2 are MGHRA and YSYEKL. The CDR3 is 14 amino acids. Trimming removed 7 bases at V and 9 bases at J, with 19 bases between. CDR3: CASTPRGGRAPQHF. Here the CDR3 DNA reads TGCGCCAGCACCCCCCGTGGGGGCCGGGCGCCCCAGCATTTT.

The chain recombines TRBV7-9 with TRBJ1-2; TRBD1 matches at 8 bases. This CDR3 comprises 16 residues. Germline CDR1 is SEHNR and CDR2 is FQNEAQ (reference sequence). Trimming at V came to 6 bases and at J to 3 bases, leaving 12 bases not matched to a gene. The CDR3 DNA reads TGTGCCAGCAGTCCTTGGGCCGGGACAGGTGACTATGGCTACACCTTC. Its protein product is CASSPWAGTGDYGYTF.

This clonotype has ten or more counts. This rearrangement joins TRBV5-5 to TRBJ2-1, with a possible D match to TRBD1 (5 bases). From germline, CDR1 is SGHKS and CDR2 YYEKEE (reference sequence). This CDR3 region has 11 residues. Trimming shortened V by 5 bases and J by 10 bases, and 10 bases separated the two germline ends. The CDR3 nucleotides read TGTGCCAGCAGAACAGACAGAGAGCAGTTCTTC. Protein: CASRTDREQFF. Based on the CDR3 plus reference TRBV5-5 and TRBJ2-1, the full variable domain is DAGVTQSPTHLIKTRGQQVTLRCSPISGHKSVSWYQQVLGQGPQFIFQYYEKEERGRGNFPDRFSARQFPNYSSELNVNALLLGDSALYLCASRTDREQFFGPGTRLTVL.

This clonotype was recorded a few times. This sequence joins TRBV18 and TRBJ2-7, with D tentatively TRBD1 (6 bases). V lost 3 bases and J lost 7, with 10 bases in between. Germline loops: CDR1 KGHSH, CDR2 LQKENI. The CDR3 runs to 12 residues. The CDR3 nucleotides are TGTGCCAGCTCACCTACAGGGTGGGAGCAGTACGTC. Its protein is CASSPTGWEQYV.

V and J are TRBV14 and TRBJ1-2; 8 bases are shared with TRBD1. This CDR3 region has 13 residues. Germline assignment: CDR1 SGHDN and CDR2 FVKESK. Trimming took 4 bases from V and 9 from J; bases not matched to a gene: 7. For the CDR3, the DNA is TGTGCCAGCAGCCGTTCGACAGGGGATAGCTACACCTTC. Protein product: CASSRSTGDSYTF.

The CDR3 here is CASSFTRTGAVGNQPQHF. In DNA, the CDR3 is TGTGCCAGCAGCTTTACCCGAACAGGGGCTGTTGGCAATCAGCCCCAGCATTTT. The rearrangement uses TRBV7-8 and TRBJ1-5, with TRBD1 matching 7 bases. This CDR3 spans 18 amino acids. V was clipped by 3 bases and J by 2 bases; unmatched bases: 13. Germline V lookup: CDR1 SGHVS, CDR2 FQNEAQ.

V and J are TRBV5-1 and TRBJ2-4; no firm D call. Germline V CDR1 and CDR2: SGHRS, YFSETQ. The ends were cut back, 1 base at V and 0 bases at J, with 11 bases in the middle. This CDR3 contains 16 residues. The CDR3 is CASSLLGVLAKNIQYF. The CDR3 DNA reads TGCGCCAGCAGCTTGCTAGGAGTACTAGCCAAAAACATTCAGTACTTC.

In its sample, this clonotype was seen many times. The chain carries TRBV5-1 and TRBJ2-6; perhaps TRBD1 as D (6 bases). Germline CDR1 and CDR2: SGHRS and YFSETQ. Trimming took off 2 bases at V and 1 base at J, with 7 bases between the two ends. CDR3 size: 15 residues. The CDR3 reads CASSFGQSGANVLTF. CDR3 DNA: TGCGCCAGCAGCTTTGGACAGTCTGGGGCCAACGTCCTGACTTTC. Complete variable domain (other parts from reference TRBV5-1 and TRBJ2-6): KAGVTQTPRYLIKTRGQQVTLSCSPISGHRSVSWYQQTPGQGLQFLFEYFSETQRNKGNFPGRFSGRQFSNSRSEMNVSTLELGDSALYLCASSFGQSGANVLTFGAGSRLTVL.

This clonotype occurred a few times. The chain employs TRBV12-3 or TRBV12-4 and TRBJ1-6; D may be TRBD1 (6 bases). CDR3 size: 15 residues. The V and J ends lost 5 bases and 7 bases respectively, with 15 bases between them. CDR3 coding DNA: TGTGCCAGCAGTCTCTTAGGGACAAAAAATTCACCCCTCCACTTT. This codes for CASSLLGTKNSPLHF.

The chain combines TRBV7-6 with TRBJ1-3, with TRBD1 identical over 10 bases. Germline CDR1 is SGHVS and CDR2 is FNYEAQ. V lost 4 bases to trimming and J lost 2 bases; unmatched junction nucleotides: 8. CDR3 length: 17 amino acids. Here the CDR3 reads CASSYPYGTGAGNTIYF. The CDR3 region has the DNA TGTGCCAGCAGCTATCCCTACGGGACAGGGGCTGGAAACACCATATATTTT.

This clonotype appeared a few times. J is TRBJ2-5 and V is TRBV5-6, with TRBD2 matching 11 bases. This CDR3 comprises 15 residues. V gave up 2 bases and J gave up 5 bases; unmatched junction bases: 5. Germline CDR1 reads SGHDT; CDR2 reads YYEEEE. Here the CDR3 DNA reads TGTGCCAGCAGCTTTATAGCGGGGGGGCCTGAGACCCAGTACTTC. This translates into CASSFIAGGPETQYF.

In DNA form, the CDR3 reads TGTGCCAGCAGCTTTAAGGGGATTTACGAGCAGTACTTC. As protein: CASSFKGIYEQYF. The rearrangement joins TRBV7-9 to TRBJ2-7, with D tentatively TRBD1 (5 bases). CDR3 length equals 13 residues. Germline loops: CDR1 SEHNR, CDR2 FQNEAQ (reference sequence). Trimming removed 3 bases at V and 4 bases at J, with 10 bases between.

Ten or more counts support this clonotype. This chain links TRBV18 with TRBJ2-5, with 8 bases fitting TRBD2. CDR1 KGHSH and CDR2 LQKENI come from the germline V gene. CDR3 length: 15 residues. J lost 5 bases, V lost 6 bases, and 11 bases had no gene match. CDR3 in DNA: TGTGCCAGCTCTCCGGGACTAGTTGACGGGGAGACCCAGTACTTC. Its protein is CASSPGLVDGETQYF.

The chain joins TRBV18 to TRBJ1-4, with 9 positions matching TRBD1. CDR1 is KGHSH and CDR2 is LQKENI in the germline V gene. V dropped 1 base and J dropped 4; count of bases not matched to a gene: 7. This CDR3 region has 17 residues. The DNA of the CDR3 is TGTGCCAGCTCACCACGTTATGGGACAGGGATTAATGAAAAACTGTTTTTT. This sequence encodes CASSPRYGTGINEKLFF.

The CDR3 region has the DNA TGCGCCAGCAGCGGCGGGTACTACACTGAAGCTTTCTTT. It is translated as CASSGGYYTEAFF. V is TRBV5-1 and J is TRBJ1-1, with D hard to call. This CDR3 spans 13 amino acids. The V gene's germline CDR1 is SGHRS and CDR2 YFSETQ. With 4 bases removed from V and 3 bases from J, the gap between germline ends came to 10 bases.

This clonotype was observed a few times. In DNA, the CDR3 is TGTGCCAGCAGCCTTATACAGGAGGCTGAAGCTTTCTTT. Amino acid sequence: CASSLIQEAEAFF. The chain uses TRBV7-9 and TRBJ1-1; D possibly corresponds to TRBD1 (5 bases). V dropped 5 bases and J dropped 6 bases, with 13 bases sitting between them. Germline values: CDR1 SEHNR, CDR2 FQNEAQ (reference sequence). This CDR3 contains 13 residues.

This clonotype appeared a few times. V gene TRBV7-9 combines with J gene TRBJ1-4; D call uncertain. Germline V gene lookup returns CDR1 SEHNR and CDR2 FQNEAQ (reference sequence). The CDR3 runs 12 residues. Trimming removed 8 bases at V and 8 bases at J, with 12 bases between. The CDR3 DNA reads as TGTGCCAGCGAGAATTTGGGGGAAAAACTGTTTTTT. Its translation: CASENLGEKLFF.

This clonotype was picked up many times. V and J are TRBV29-1 and TRBJ2-7, with a tentative D call TRBD2 (5 bases). Trimming removed 7 bases at V and 4 bases at J, with 11 bases between. CDR3 length equals 11 residues. Germline V CDR1 and CDR2: SQVTM, ANQGSEA. CDR3 protein: CSAASGYEQYV. The CDR3 region has the DNA TGCAGCGCAGCAAGCGGATACGAGCAGTACGTC.

Only a few counts were recorded for this clonotype. The rearrangement uses TRBV15 and TRBJ2-7; perhaps TRBD1 as D (5 bases). Germline V gives CDR1 LNHNV, CDR2 YYDKDF (reference sequence). V was pared by 2 bases and J by 2 bases, with 10 bases between. There are 14 residues in the CDR3. Here the CDR3 DNA reads TGTGCCACCAGCAGAATAATAGGGGCCTACGAGCAGTACGTC. It codes for CATSRIIGAYEQYV.

This clonotype was seen a few times. The V gene is TRBV5-1, the J gene TRBJ2-3; D remains ambiguous. Trimming left V 3 bases short and J 6 bases short, with 14 bases between. CDR1 is SGHRS and CDR2 is YFSETQ in the germline V gene. CDR3 size: 14 residues. The CDR3: CASSSGVVTDTQYF. DNA of the CDR3: TGCGCCAGCAGCTCTGGGGTTGTGACGGATACGCAGTATTTT.

The J gene is TRBJ2-3, the V gene TRBV5-1; D gene uncertain. Trimming removed 0 bases at V and 2 bases at J, with 10 bases between. Germline assignment: CDR1 SGHRS and CDR2 YFSETQ. The CDR3 extends over 15 amino acids. The CDR3 sequence is CASSLGSGITDTQYF. The CDR3 DNA is TGCGCCAGCAGCTTGGGATCCGGAATCACAGATACGCAGTATTTT.

The chain links TRBV10-3 to TRBJ1-2; 7 nucleotides line up with TRBD1. CDR3 length: 15 amino acids. Germline CDR1 reads ENHRY; CDR2 reads SYGVKD. Trimming took 4 bases from V and 4 from J; bases not matched to a gene: 9. DNA for the CDR3: TGTGCCATCAGTGTCCCGGGACAGCAAACCTATGGCTACACCTTC. It is translated as CAISVPGQQTYGYTF.

The genes are TRBV28 and TRBJ2-1; 10 nucleotides align to TRBD1. The CDR3 runs to 16 residues. The germline CDR1 and CDR2 sequences are MDHEN and SYDVKM. With V trimmed by 2 bases and J by 7 bases, 8 bases remained unmatched. The CDR3 sequence is CASSLEWDRGKNEQFF. CDR3 nucleotide sequence: TGTGCCAGCAGTTTAGAGTGGGACAGGGGTAAAAATGAGCAGTTCTTC.

V usage is TRBV6-6 and J usage is TRBJ1-5, with unresolved D. Trimming pared 5 bases from V and 0 bases from J, leaving 14 bases between. This CDR3 is built from 16 residues. Per the germline V gene, CDR1 is MNHNY and CDR2 is SVGAGI (reference sequence). The CDR3 DNA reads as TGTGCCAGCAGTACGGTTTCAGGTTTTAGCAATCAGCCCCAGCATTTT. Its translation: CASSTVSGFSNQPQHF.